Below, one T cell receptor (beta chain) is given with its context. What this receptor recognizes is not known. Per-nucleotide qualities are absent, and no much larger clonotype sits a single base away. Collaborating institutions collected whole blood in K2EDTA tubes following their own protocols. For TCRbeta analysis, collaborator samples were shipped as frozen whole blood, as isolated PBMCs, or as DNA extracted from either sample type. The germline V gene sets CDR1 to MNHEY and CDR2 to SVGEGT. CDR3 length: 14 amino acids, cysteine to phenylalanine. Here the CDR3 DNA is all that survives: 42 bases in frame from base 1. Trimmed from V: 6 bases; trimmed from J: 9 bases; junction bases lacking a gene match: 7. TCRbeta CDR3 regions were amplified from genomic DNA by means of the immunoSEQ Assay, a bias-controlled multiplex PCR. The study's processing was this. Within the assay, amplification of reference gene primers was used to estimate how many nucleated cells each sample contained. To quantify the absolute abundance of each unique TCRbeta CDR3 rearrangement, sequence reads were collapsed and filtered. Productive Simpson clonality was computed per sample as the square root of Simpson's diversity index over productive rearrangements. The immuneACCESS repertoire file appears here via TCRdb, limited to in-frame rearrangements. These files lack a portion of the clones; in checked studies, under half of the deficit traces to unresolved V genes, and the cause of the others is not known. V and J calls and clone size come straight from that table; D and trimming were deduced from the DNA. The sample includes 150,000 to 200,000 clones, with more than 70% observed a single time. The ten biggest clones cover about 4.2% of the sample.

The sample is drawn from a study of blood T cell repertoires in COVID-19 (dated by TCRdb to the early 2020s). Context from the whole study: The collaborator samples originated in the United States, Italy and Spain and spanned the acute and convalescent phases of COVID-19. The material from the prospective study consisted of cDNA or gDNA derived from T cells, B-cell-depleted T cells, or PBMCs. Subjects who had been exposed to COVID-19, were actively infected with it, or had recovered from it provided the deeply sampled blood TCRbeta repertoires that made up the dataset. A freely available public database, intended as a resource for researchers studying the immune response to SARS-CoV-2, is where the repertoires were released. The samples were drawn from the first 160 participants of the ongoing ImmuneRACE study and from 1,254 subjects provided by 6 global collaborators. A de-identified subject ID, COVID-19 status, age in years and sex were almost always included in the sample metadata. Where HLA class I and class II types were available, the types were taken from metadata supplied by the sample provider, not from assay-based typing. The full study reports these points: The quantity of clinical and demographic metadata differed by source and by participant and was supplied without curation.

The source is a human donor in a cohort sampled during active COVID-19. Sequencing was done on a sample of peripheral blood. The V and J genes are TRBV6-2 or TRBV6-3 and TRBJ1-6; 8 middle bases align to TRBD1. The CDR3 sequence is CASSQGAEVSPLHF. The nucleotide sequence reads TGTGCCAGCAGCCAGGGGGCCGAGGTTTCACCCCTCCACTTT.